This T cell receptor (beta chain) is drawn from a study of Ad26.COV2.S vaccination and SARS-CoV-2 variants. This CDR3 is 13 amino acids long. J lost 3 bases, V lost 6 bases, and 4 bases had no gene match. From germline, CDR1 is WNHNN and CDR2 SYGVQD (reference sequence). Treatment here: 15 to 20 received Ad26.COV2.S at low or high dose, single or two shots; about five received placebo; per-sample allocation not given. Samples analyzed were those drawn on day 63 after the first vaccine or placebo injection. Study results and limitations: The study found higher spike-specific TCR breadth in vaccine than placebo recipients. Measurement of non-spike TCR breadth gave similar results in vaccine and placebo recipients.

Notes on this clone: Its antigen is unidentified.

The protocol was immunoSEQ multiplex PCR, while the TCRdb copy is restricted to in-frame clones and leaves out a portion. The sample records 300,000 to 350,000 clones, less than 90% being singletons. Sequenced material: peripheral blood, taken in a trial of Ad26.COV2.S vaccine versus placebo. The receptor was isolated from a person aged 18-65 years who received the Ad26.COV2.S COVID-19 vaccine or a placebo. The V call is TRBV10-1, the J call TRBJ1-2, with 7 bases fitting TRBD1. The CDR3 sequence: CASRDRDYYGYTF. CDR3 nucleotides: TGCGCCAGCAGAGACAGGGATTACTATGGCTACACCTTC.